This passage covers 27 T cell receptor beta chains from one sample sequenced in a study of T cell repertoires in cytomegalovirus infection. TCRdb re-analysed the reads in MiXCR, keeping a single row per CDR3 protein. The table includes 680,000 or so distinct CDR3 sequences, less than 40% detected once. Source material: PBMCs. The receptors shown here come from a human donor in good health (CMV status not recorded). Some clones in this sample may be carry-over from other donors' samples.

V is TRBV7-9 and J is TRBJ2-5, with unresolved D. The CDR3 totals 14 residues. V was trimmed by 3 bases and J by 2 bases, leaving 10 bases between them. The V gene's germline CDR1 is SEHNR and CDR2 FQNEAQ (reference sequence). The CDR3 region is CASSFRAAQETQYF. As DNA, the CDR3 is TGTGCCAGCAGCTTCCGGGCTGCACAAGAGACCCAGTACTTC.

This chain links TRBV6-1 with TRBJ1-3, with a possible D match to TRBD1 (6 bases). Germline V gene data show CDR1 as MNHNS and CDR2 as SASEGT. V shed 8 bases and J shed 3 bases, with 14 bases lying between them. There are 14 residues in the CDR3. CDR3 bases: TGTGCCAGCGCAGCTTCAGGGGTTGGAAACACCATATATTTT. This codes for CASAASGVGNTIYF.

The chain has TRBV10-3 and TRBJ2-2; the D gene is possibly TRBD2 (6 bases). Trimming removed 4 bases at V and 3 bases at J, with 27 bases between. CDR1 ENHRY and CDR2 SYGVKD come from the germline V gene. This CDR3 has 20 amino acids. CDR3 residues: CAISGIGGTEKRGYTGELFF. CDR3 bases: TGTGCCATCAGTGGAATTGGCGGGACGGAGAAGAGAGGGTACACCGGGGAGCTGTTTTTT.

The rearrangement joins TRBV5-1 to TRBJ1-3; 7 bases agree with TRBD1. CDR1 and CDR2 from the germline V gene are SGHRS and YFSETQ. CDR3 length equals 15 residues. Trimming at V came to 4 bases and at J to 3 bases, leaving 7 bases not matched to a gene. DNA of the CDR3: TGCGCCAGCAGCAATGGACAGGCTGATGGAAACACCATATATTTT. This codes for CASSNGQADGNTIYF. Together with reference TRBV5-1 and TRBJ1-3, the CDR3 gives the full variable domain: KAGVTQTPRYLIKTRGQQVTLSCSPISGHRSVSWYQQTPGQGLQFLFEYFSETQRNKGNFPGRFSGRQFSNSRSEMNVSTLELGDSALYLCASSNGQADGNTIYFGEGSWLTVV.

The CDR3 region is CASSTGLAGVYNEQFF. In nucleotides, the CDR3 is TGTGCCAGCAGCACGGGACTAGCGGGGGTCTACAATGAGCAGTTCTTC. V and J are TRBV5-6 and TRBJ2-1, with 14 bases fitting TRBD2. The CDR3 has 16 residues. The ends lost 4 bases at V and 3 bases at J; junction bases unmatched: 3. The germline CDR1 and CDR2 sequences are SGHDT and YYEEEE.

This clonotype was recorded only once. The chain joins TRBV2 to TRBJ2-7; either TRBD1 or TRBD2 may supply D (5 bases each). Trimming shortened V by 6 bases and J by 1 base, and 19 bases separated the two germline ends. Germline CDR1 reads SNHLY; CDR2 reads FYNNEI. The CDR3 sequence is 16 residues long. The CDR3 DNA reads TGTGCCAGCAGGGGGACGTACATCTCTTTATCCTACGAGCAGTACTTC. This translates into CASRGTYISLSYEQYF.

CDR3: CASSPPLAWGVNTEAFF. CDR3 nucleotides: TGTGCCAGCAGCCCACCCCTAGCTTGGGGGGTGAACACTGAAGCTTTCTTT. V is TRBV7-9 and J is TRBJ1-1; D is perhaps TRBD1 (5 bases). Germline lookup yields CDR1 SEHNR and CDR2 FQNEAQ (reference sequence). CDR3 size: 17 residues. The V and J ends lost 5 bases and 0 bases respectively, with 19 bases between them.

The CDR3 nucleotides read TGTGCCAGCAGTTTCAGCGGTTACATGAACACTGAAGCTTTCTTT. Its translation: CASSFSGYMNTEAFF. The J gene is TRBJ1-1, the V gene TRBV27; D uncertain. V was trimmed by 3 bases and J by 0 bases, leaving 11 bases between them. This CDR3 is 15 amino acids long. CDR1 is MNHEY and CDR2 is SMNVEV in the germline V gene (reference sequence).

This clonotype turned up a few times. The chain couples TRBV7-9 to TRBJ2-1; D is undetermined. The ends were cut back, 4 bases at V and 7 bases at J, with 20 bases in the middle. CDR1 is SEHNR and CDR2 is FQNEAQ in the germline V gene (reference sequence). The CDR3 is 16 residues long. CDR3 protein: CASSSPGPPDPNEQFF. CDR3 coding DNA: TGTGCCAGCAGCTCACCCGGGCCCCCGGATCCTAATGAGCAGTTCTTC.

The chain joins TRBV7-9 to TRBJ2-2; D gene unclear. This CDR3 region has 16 residues. Germline loops: CDR1 SEHNR, CDR2 FQNEAQ (reference sequence). Trimming shortened V by 7 bases and J by 4 bases, and 19 bases separated the two germline ends. CDR3 sequence: CASTPTLQKRTGELFF. In DNA form, the CDR3 reads TGTGCCAGCACCCCGACTTTACAGAAGCGCACCGGGGAGCTGTTTTTT.

The chain links TRBV28 to TRBJ2-7; maybe TRBD2 (6 bases). Germline V gene sequence: CDR1 MDHEN, CDR2 SYDVKM. The CDR3 spans 13 residues. Trimming stripped 10 bases from V and 4 bases from J, with 17 bases between. DNA of the CDR3: TGTGCCACCGCCCGGGAGAGAGGGTACGAGCAGTACTTC. Its protein product is CATARERGYEQYF.

The chain links TRBV6-1 to TRBJ2-2; maybe TRBD1 (5 bases). Trimming shortened V by 5 bases and J by 7 bases, and 17 bases separated the two germline ends. Germline CDR1 and CDR2: MNHNS and SASEGT. The CDR3 runs to 15 residues. The CDR3 region has the DNA TGTGCCAGCAGTACCAGAAGCAGGGTTGGCGGGGAGCTGTTTTTT. It yields the protein CASSTRSRVGGELFF.

The chain recombines TRBV7-6 with TRBJ2-7, with D tentatively TRBD1 (8 bases). CDR1 is SGHVS and CDR2 is FNYEAQ in the germline V gene. The CDR3 contains 16 residues. The V and J ends lost 5 bases and 2 bases respectively, with 19 bases between them. The CDR3 reads CASSLRGGTGAYEQYF. The CDR3 nucleotides are TGTGCCAGCAGCCTACGGGGAGGGACAGGAGCCTACGAGCAGTACTTC.

The V call is TRBV6-6, the J call TRBJ2-2; D uncertain. Trimming removed 6 bases at V and 3 bases at J, with 8 bases between. The CDR3 length is 13 residues. Per the germline V gene, CDR1 is MNHNY and CDR2 is SVGAGI (reference sequence). CDR3 sequence: CASSQVDTGELFF. The CDR3 DNA is TGTGCCAGCAGCCAGGTCGACACCGGGGAGCTGTTTTTT.

This clonotype was counted a few times. V and J are TRBV12-3 or TRBV12-4 and TRBJ2-1; TRBD2 matches at 8 bases. This CDR3 has 15 residues. With 7 bases clipped from V and 0 bases from J, the junction kept 5 bases outside the gene matches. The CDR3 DNA sequence: TGTGCCAGCATTACCGGGACTAGCTCCTACAATGAGCAGTTCTTC. Translation gives CASITGTSSYNEQFF.

The V call is TRBV11-3, the J call TRBJ1-1, with a tentative D call TRBD1 (5 bases). Germline lookup yields CDR1 SGHNT and CDR2 YENEEA. The CDR3 is made up of 12 amino acids. Trimming left V 3 bases short and J 5 bases short, with 7 bases between. For the CDR3, the DNA is TGTGCCAGCAGCTTCACAGGAACTGAAGCTTTCTTT. It is translated as CASSFTGTEAFF.

The gene calls are TRBV18 and TRBJ1-5; D is unclear. Germline V CDR1 and CDR2: KGHSH, LQKENI. The CDR3 extends over 14 amino acids. Trimming pared 6 bases from V and 5 bases from J, leaving 14 bases between. The CDR3 region has the DNA TGTGCCAGCTCGCACGACCGGGATGATCAGCCCCAGCATTTT. Its protein product is CASSHDRDDQPQHF.

In its sample, this clonotype was seen a few times. The chain links TRBV2 to TRBJ2-7; D tentatively fits TRBD1 or TRBD2 (5 bases each). In germline, CDR1 is SNHLY, CDR2 FYNNEI. CDR3 size: 13 residues. V lost 7 bases to trimming and J lost 1 base, with 11 bases between them. The CDR3 DNA sequence: TGTGCCAGCAATGGGGACGGATCCTACGAGCAGTACTTC. Translated: CASNGDGSYEQYF.

The sample holds a few counts of this clonotype. The J gene is TRBJ2-3, the V gene TRBV28; 9 bases agree with TRBD2. Germline V gene data show CDR1 as MDHEN and CDR2 as SYDVKM. After removal of 3 bases from V and 5 bases from J, the junction contained 9 bases not matched to a gene. The CDR3 loop spans 16 amino acids. CDR3 loop: CASSFLAGRTRDTQYF. CDR3 nucleotides: TGTGCCAGCAGTTTCCTAGCGGGGAGAACCCGAGATACGCAGTATTTT.

The sample holds a few counts of this clonotype. The chain couples TRBV28 to TRBJ2-7; D might be TRBD1 (5 bases). This CDR3 has 14 residues. Trimming shortened V by 3 bases and J by 0 bases, and 9 bases separated the two germline ends. Germline V CDR1 and CDR2: MDHEN, SYDVKM. CDR3 loop: CASSFPGHSYEQYF. The CDR3 bases are TGTGCCAGCAGTTTCCCAGGGCACTCCTACGAGCAGTACTTC. Complete variable domain (other parts from reference TRBV28 and TRBJ2-7): DVKVTQSSRYLVKRTGEKVFLECVQDMDHENMFWYRQDPGLGLRLIYFSYDVKMKEKGDIPEGYSVSREKKERFSLILESASTNQTSMYLCASSFPGHSYEQYFGPGTRLTVT.

This clonotype was seen many times. This chain links TRBV10-3 with TRBJ1-1, with TRBD1 matching over 10 bases. The CDR3 extends over 17 amino acids. J was trimmed by 8 bases and V by 2 bases; bases with no gene match: 14. Germline loops: CDR1 ENHRY, CDR2 SYGVKD. The CDR3 here is CAISEPTLGQGFLEAFF. The CDR3 DNA follows: TGTGCCATCAGTGAGCCAACCCTGGGACAGGGGTTTCTGGAAGCTTTCTTT.

The chain has TRBV28 and TRBJ2-3; D remains unclear. CDR1 and CDR2 from the germline V gene are MDHEN and SYDVKM. The CDR3 spans 19 residues. V lost 0 bases and J 0 bases, leaving 19 bases between the germline ends. The CDR3 is CASSLWVSSETVSTDTQYF. The CDR3 coding sequence is TGTGCCAGCAGTTTATGGGTTTCTAGTGAGACGGTTAGCACAGATACGCAGTATTTT.

This clonotype appeared once. The junction departs from the called germline gene at one end, perhaps through a read error. V gene TRBV19 combines with J gene TRBJ1-5; maybe TRBD1 (5 bases). CDR1 is LNHDA and CDR2 is SQIVND in the germline V gene (reference sequence). CDR3 length: 15 residues. Here the CDR3 reads CASRIGAPGHHPQHF. The CDR3 nucleotides read TGTGCCAGTAGGATAGGGGCACCCGGGCACCATCCCCAGCATTTT.

This clonotype was detected a few times. J is TRBJ2-5 and V is TRBV7-3; a weak D match, TRBD1 (5 bases). With 4 bases removed from V and 0 bases from J, the gap between germline ends came to 6 bases. Germline CDR1 reads SGHTA; CDR2 reads FQGTGA. CDR3 length equals 13 residues. The CDR3 region is CASSSTDQETQYF. The DNA for the CDR3 is TGTGCCAGCAGCTCGACAGACCAAGAGACCCAGTACTTC.

V is TRBV4-1 and J is TRBJ2-7; 9 bases map to TRBD2. The CDR3 runs 16 residues. Germline V gene lookup returns CDR1 MGHRA and CDR2 YSYEKL. The V segment lost 1 base and the J segment 2 bases; nucleotides outside the gene matches: 6. For the CDR3, the DNA is TGCGCCAGCAGCCAAGCGAAGCGCGGGGGGGCCTACGAGCAGTACTTC. Translation: CASSQAKRGGAYEQYF.

With respect to this clonotype: Given a much more abundant clone one base away, this may be a read error. V is TRBV7-9 and J is TRBJ2-7, with D possibly TRBD2 on 6 matching bases. V lost 5 bases to trimming and J lost 5 bases, with 19 bases between them. The germline gives CDR1 SEHNR, CDR2 FQNEAQ (reference sequence). The CDR3 is made up of 15 amino acids. CDR3 sequence reads: CASSPHGGDLDEQYF. Written as DNA, the CDR3 is TGTGCCAGCAGCCCCCACGGAGGGGATTTGGACGAGCAGTACTTC.

This chain connects TRBV20-1 to TRBJ2-5; D might be TRBD2 (6 bases). The CDR3 contains 13 residues. V lost 0 bases and J lost 7, with 12 bases in between. The V gene's germline CDR1 is DFQATT and CDR2 SNEGSKA (reference sequence). The CDR3 DNA sequence: TGCAGTGCTAGAGAACTAGCTGAAGGGACCCAGTACTTC. Residues: CSARELAEGTQYF.